This TCR beta chain was sequenced for a study of blood T cells in healthy people across ages. Comments on this clonotype: As yet, its antigen is unknown.

This CDR3 contains 12 residues. V dropped 5 bases and J dropped 7 bases, with 11 bases sitting between them. Study-wide results and limits: The recorded TCR beta diversity per million T cells decreased in a roughly linear manner with age. Because donor CMV status was unknown, expanded clonotype changes were possibly confounded. Diversity of TCR beta correlated strongly with naive T cell percentage.

PCR was performed a second time for roughly 7 to 11 cycles using a sample-barcoded 5' primer and a J-beta primer mix. Every single cDNA molecule received a tag from a template-switch adaptor with 12 random nucleotides. TCRdb re-analysed the 5' RACE reads in MiXCR, keeping a single row per CDR3 protein. Here the sample spans more than 800,000 distinct CDR3 sequences, 29% being singletons. The sequenced sample was blood. The gene calls are TRBV12-3 or TRBV12-4 and TRBJ1-1; D is unresolved. The source of this sequence is an elderly woman in good health. The CDR3 loop is CASSTSDGEAFF. CDR3 coding DNA: TGTGCCAGCAGTACCTCTGACGGTGAAGCTTTCTTT.